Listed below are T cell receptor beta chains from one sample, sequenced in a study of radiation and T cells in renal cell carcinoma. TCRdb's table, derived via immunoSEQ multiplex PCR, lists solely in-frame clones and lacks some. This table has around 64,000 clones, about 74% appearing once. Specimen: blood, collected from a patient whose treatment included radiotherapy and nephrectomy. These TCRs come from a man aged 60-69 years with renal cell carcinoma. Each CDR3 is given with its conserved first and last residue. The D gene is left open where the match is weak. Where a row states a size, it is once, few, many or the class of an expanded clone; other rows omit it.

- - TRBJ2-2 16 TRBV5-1 TGCGCCAGCAGCTTGGTGCGGGGCCCGGGAACCGGGGAGCTGTTTTTT CASSLVRGPGTGELFF
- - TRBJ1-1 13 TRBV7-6 TGTGCCAGCAGCTTAGGCAGGGGAGATGAAGCTTTCTTT CASSLGRGDEAFF
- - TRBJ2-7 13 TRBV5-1 TGCGCCAGCAGCTATACAGGGACCTACGAGCAGTACTTC CASSYTGTYEQYF
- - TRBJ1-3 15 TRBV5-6 TGTGCCAGCAGCCCGACGGGGGGCACTGGAAACACCATATATTTT CASSPTGGTGNTIYF
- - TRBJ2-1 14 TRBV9 TGTGCCAGCAGCCCCGGTAATAGTCGCAATGAGCAGTTCTTC CASSPGNSRNEQFF
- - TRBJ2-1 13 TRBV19 TGTGCCAGTACCGGGACCGCGGGGAATGAGCAGTTCTTC CASTGTAGNEQFF
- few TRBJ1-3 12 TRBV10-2 TGCGCCAGCAGTGACAGCTTGAACACCATATATTTT CASSDSLNTIYF
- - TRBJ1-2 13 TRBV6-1 TGTGCCAGCAGTGCCCTGGGGGGGCAAGGCTACACCTTC CASSALGGQGYTF
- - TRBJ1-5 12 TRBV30 TGTGCCTGGGGGGGGCTCAATCAGCCCCAGCATTTT CAWGGLNQPQHF
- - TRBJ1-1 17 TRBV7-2 TGTGCCAGCAGCTTAGTTGGGGGGTTGTTCTCCAGTACTGAAGCTTTCTTT CASSLVGGLFSSTEAFF
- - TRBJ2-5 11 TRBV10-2 TGCGCCAGCAGGACCGGAGAGACCCAGTACTTC CASRTGETQYF
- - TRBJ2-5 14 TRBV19 TGTGCCAGTAGTAATGGGGGTAGCCAAGAGACCCAGTACTTC CASSNGGSQETQYF
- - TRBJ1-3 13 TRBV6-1 TGTGCCAGTGATCCAGGGGCTGGAAACACCATATATTTT CASDPGAGNTIYF
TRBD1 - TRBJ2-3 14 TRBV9 TGTGCCAGCAGCGTCAACAGGGGTACAGATACGCAGTATTTT CASSVNRGTDTQYF
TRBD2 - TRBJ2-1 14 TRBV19 TGTGCCAGTAGTAGCGGGAGGGCCCACAATGAGCAGTTCTTC CASSSGRAHNEQFF
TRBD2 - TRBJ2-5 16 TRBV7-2 TGTGCCAGCAGCCGGGGACTAGCGGGGAGGCAAGAGACCCAGTACTTC CASSRGLAGRQETQYF
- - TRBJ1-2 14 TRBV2 TGTGCCAGCAGTACGTTAGGGGATAACTATGGCTACACCTTC CASSTLGDNYGYTF